The 22 T cell receptor beta chains below all came from one sample that was sequenced in a study of blood T cell repertoires in COVID-19. The protocol was immunoSEQ multiplex PCR, while the TCRdb copy is restricted to in-frame clones and leaves out a portion. The sample yields more than 90,000 clones, 85% seen once. The sample consisted of peripheral blood. The receptors derive from a man of 80 years or more with acute or convalescent COVID-19.

The chain combines TRBV24-1 with TRBJ2-1; a possible D gene is TRBD2 (5 bases). CDR1 KGHDR and CDR2 SFDVKD come from the germline V gene. V lost 3 bases, J lost 4 bases, and 15 bases lay in between. This CDR3 contains 16 residues. The CDR3 reads CATSDPSGEKYNEQFF. The CDR3 DNA reads as TGTGCCACCAGTGATCCCAGCGGAGAAAAGTACAATGAGCAGTTCTTC.

This sequence joins TRBV27 and TRBJ2-1; 14 bases are a match to TRBD2. With 5 bases clipped from V and 5 bases from J, the junction kept 5 bases outside the gene matches. The CDR3 length is 16 residues. Germline V gene data show CDR1 as MNHEY and CDR2 as SMNVEV (reference sequence). This CDR3 reads CASSIRLAGGDNEQFF. The CDR3 DNA is TGTGCCAGCAGTATCCGACTAGCGGGAGGGGACAATGAGCAGTTCTTC.

V and J are TRBV6-2 or TRBV6-3 and TRBJ2-5; 7 bases match TRBD2. This CDR3 has 13 amino acids. With V trimmed by 4 bases and J by 6 bases, 5 bases remained unmatched. Germline CDR1 is MNHEY and CDR2 is SVGEGT. The CDR3 protein is CASSLSSGQTQYF. In DNA form, the CDR3 reads TGTGCCAGCAGTTTGTCTAGCGGACAGACCCAGTACTTC.

DNA for the CDR3: TGTGCCAGCAGCGCGGTGGTGACTGAAGCTTTCTTT. It is translated as CASSAVVTEAFF. The gene calls are TRBV3-1 (or the pseudogene TRBV3-2) and TRBJ1-1; D gene uncertain. The V end was cut by 5 bases, the J end by 5 bases, with 9 bases between. Germline V gives CDR1 LGHDT, CDR2 YNNKEL (reference sequence). The CDR3 runs 12 residues.

The chain carries TRBV11-2 and TRBJ1-1; 9 positions match TRBD1. From germline, CDR1 is SGHAT and CDR2 FQNNGV. This CDR3 region has 14 residues. The J segment lost 5 bases and the V segment lost 4 bases, leaving 5 bases of the junction unmatched. The CDR3 protein is CASSYPGQGTEAFF. The CDR3 region has the DNA TGTGCCAGCAGCTATCCAGGACAGGGGACTGAAGCTTTCTTT.

The chain is built from TRBV20-1 and TRBJ2-1, with 10 positions matching TRBD2. With V trimmed by 3 bases and J by 4 bases, 15 bases remained unmatched. CDR1 and CDR2 (germline): DFQATT, SNEGSKA (reference sequence). The CDR3 totals 18 residues. CDR3 in DNA: TGCAGTGCTAGTACTTTGGCTAGCGGGAGTTTTTGGTACAATGAGCAGTTCTTC. Protein: CSASTLASGSFWYNEQFF.

This clone appeared a few times. This chain joins TRBV6-5 and TRBJ1-2; 9 bases map to TRBD1. Per the germline V gene, CDR1 is MNHEY and CDR2 is SVGAGI. V shed 6 bases and J 0 bases; nucleotides not matched to a gene: 5. The CDR3 loop spans 15 amino acids. The CDR3 DNA reads TGTGCCAGCAGCGGACAGGGGACCTCTAACTATGGCTACACCTTC. Protein: CASSGQGTSNYGYTF.

V usage is TRBV30 and J usage is TRBJ2-2; perhaps TRBD2 as D (5 bases). CDR1 GTSNPN and CDR2 SVGIG come from the germline V gene (reference sequence). This CDR3 comprises 14 residues. Trimming removed 8 bases from V and 2 bases from J, with 15 bases in between. For the CDR3, the DNA is TGTGCCCACAACGGGGTAGGAAACACCGGGGAGCTGTTTTTT. Translated: CAHNGVGNTGELFF.

The chain couples TRBV6-6 to TRBJ2-1; 10 positions agree with TRBD1. Germline CDR1 reads MNHNY; CDR2 reads SVGAGI (reference sequence). With 3 bases clipped from V and 6 bases from J, the junction kept 5 bases outside the gene matches. The CDR3 spans 15 residues. CDR3 DNA sequence: TGTGCCAGCAGTTATGGACAGGGGGATGTCAATGAGCAGTTCTTC. Encoded protein: CASSYGQGDVNEQFF.

The rearrangement uses TRBV5-4 and TRBJ1-6; D gene uncertain. Deletions cut 9 bases from V and 0 bases from J, with 16 bases between. Per germline, CDR1 SGHNT and CDR2 YYREEE (reference sequence). This CDR3 region has 16 residues. CDR3: CATSDSGSSYNSPLHF. CDR3 DNA sequence: TGTGCCACTTCGGATAGCGGGAGCTCCTATAATTCACCCCTCCACTTT.

The chain has TRBV7-8 and TRBJ1-1; D may be TRBD1 (5 bases). Trimming took 1 base from V and 5 from J, leaving 14 bases between them. Germline-derived CDR1 and CDR2 are SGHVS and FQNEAQ. There are 15 residues in the CDR3. The CDR3 reads CASSLGFRVQTEAFF. CDR3 DNA sequence: TGTGCCAGCAGCTTAGGTTTCAGGGTTCAAACTGAAGCTTTCTTT. Full variable domain (outside the CDR3, taken from reference TRBV7-8 and TRBJ1-1): GAGVSQSPRYKVAKRGQDVALRCDPISGHVSLFWYQQALGQGPEFLTYFQNEAQLDKSGLPSDRFFAERPEGSVSTLKIQRTQQEDSAVYLCASSLGFRVQTEAFFGQGTRLTVV.

This clone has only a few counts. The CDR3 sequence: CASSDSPYLRRDNEQFF. The CDR3 DNA is TGTGCCAGCAGTGATTCCCCGTACTTGCGTCGGGACAATGAGCAGTTCTTC. V gene TRBV6-1 combines with J gene TRBJ2-1; D not resolved. The V gene's germline CDR1 is MNHNS and CDR2 SASEGT. The CDR3 contains 17 residues. Trimming took off 3 bases at V and 5 bases at J, with 20 bases between the two ends.

The V and J genes are TRBV7-8 and TRBJ2-7; D unresolved. The CDR3 runs 12 residues. The V end lost 0 bases, the J end lost 6 bases, and 6 bases lay between the germline ends. Looked up from germline, CDR1 is SGHVS and CDR2 is FQNEAQ. CDR3 residues: CASSLASGEQYF. CDR3 nucleotides: TGTGCCAGCAGCTTAGCGTCAGGCGAGCAGTACTTC.

This clone occurred a few times. This chain uses TRBV11-2 with TRBJ1-3; D is unclear. The germline CDR1 and CDR2 sequences are SGHAT and FQNNGV. This CDR3 is built from 16 residues. Trimming shortened V by 8 bases and J by 0 bases, and 17 bases separated the two germline ends. The chain's CDR3 is CASASPLGFSGNTIYF. CDR3 nucleotides: TGTGCCAGCGCAAGCCCTCTGGGCTTCTCTGGAAACACCATATATTTT. Supplemented by reference TRBV11-2 and TRBJ1-3, the full variable domain reads EAGVAQSPRYKIIEKRQSVAFWCNPISGHATLYWYQQILGQGPKLLIQFQNNGVVDDSQLPKDRFSAERLKGVDSTLKIQPAKLEDSAVYLCASASPLGFSGNTIYFGEGSWLTVV.

V is TRBV9 and J is TRBJ1-2, with 9 bases identical to TRBD1. J lost 3 bases, V lost 5 bases, and 5 bases had no gene match. CDR1 is SGDLS, CDR2 YYNGEE, per germline. The CDR3 has 14 residues. The CDR3 DNA reads as TGTGCCAGCAGGGGGGGACAGGGCTACTATGGCTACACCTTC. Translating gives CASRGGQGYYGYTF.

J is TRBJ2-7 and V is TRBV5-1; D is unresolved. CDR3 length equals 12 residues. The V gene lost 0 bases and the J gene lost 3 bases, with 4 bases spanning the gap. CDR1 and CDR2 (germline): SGHRS, YFSETQ. The CDR3 spells CASSLGNYEQYF. CDR3 nucleotide sequence: TGCGCCAGCAGCTTGGGTAACTACGAGCAGTACTTC.

This chain uses TRBV28 with TRBJ1-2; TRBD1 aligns across 10 bases. The germline V gene has CDR1 MDHEN and CDR2 SYDVKM. The CDR3 spans 14 residues. J was trimmed by 13 bases and V by 3 bases; bases with no gene match: 11. CDR3 DNA sequence: TGTGCCAGCAGTTTTTACGGACAGGGGGGACTTGCCACCTTC. Its protein is CASSFYGQGGLATF.

The chain employs TRBV28 and TRBJ1-5, with TRBD1 identical over 9 bases. The CDR3 consists of 15 residues. Per the germline V gene, CDR1 is MDHEN and CDR2 is SYDVKM. After removal of 8 bases from V and 5 bases from J, the junction contained 10 bases not matched to a gene. The CDR3 bases are TGTGCCAGCGGACGGGGGACAGGGAGGTATCAGCCCCAGCATTTT. Translated: CASGRGTGRYQPQHF.

The genes are TRBV5-1 and TRBJ2-5, with TRBD2 matching 10 bases. This CDR3 contains 14 residues. With 4 bases clipped from V and 4 bases from J, the junction kept 4 bases outside the gene matches. Germline V lookup: CDR1 SGHRS, CDR2 YFSETQ. The CDR3 spells CASSATSGIETQYF. The DNA for the CDR3 is TGCGCCAGCAGCGCTACTAGCGGGATAGAGACCCAGTACTTC.

This clone is a singleton in its sample. This chain uses TRBV28 with TRBJ2-3, with 7 nucleotides matching TRBD2. Unmatched junction bases numbered 2, after V lost 6 bases and J lost 2 bases. The germline gives CDR1 MDHEN, CDR2 SYDVKM. The CDR3 covers 13 residues. The CDR3 spells CASSTSDTDTQYF. The CDR3 nucleotides are TGTGCCAGCAGCACTAGCGACACAGATACGCAGTATTTT.

This chain connects TRBV10-3 to TRBJ2-2, with 7 bases identical to TRBD2. CDR3 length equals 13 residues. Losses at the gene ends were 10 bases for V and 2 bases for J; bases not matched to a gene: 4. CDR1 and CDR2 (germline): ENHRY, SYGVKD. The CDR3 reads CATVAGNTGELFF. CDR3 sequence (DNA): TGTGCCACCGTAGCGGGTAACACCGGGGAGCTGTTTTTT.

The rearrangement links TRBV18 to TRBJ1-2; 11 bases fit TRBD1. Trimming cost V 3 bases and J 7 bases; bases outside gene matches: 4. Germline V gene data show CDR1 as KGHSH and CDR2 as LQKENI. CDR3 length: 14 residues. CDR3 nucleotides: TGTGCCAGCTCACCGGACAGGGGGCAAGGTGGCTACACCTTC. Protein product: CASSPDRGQGGYTF.